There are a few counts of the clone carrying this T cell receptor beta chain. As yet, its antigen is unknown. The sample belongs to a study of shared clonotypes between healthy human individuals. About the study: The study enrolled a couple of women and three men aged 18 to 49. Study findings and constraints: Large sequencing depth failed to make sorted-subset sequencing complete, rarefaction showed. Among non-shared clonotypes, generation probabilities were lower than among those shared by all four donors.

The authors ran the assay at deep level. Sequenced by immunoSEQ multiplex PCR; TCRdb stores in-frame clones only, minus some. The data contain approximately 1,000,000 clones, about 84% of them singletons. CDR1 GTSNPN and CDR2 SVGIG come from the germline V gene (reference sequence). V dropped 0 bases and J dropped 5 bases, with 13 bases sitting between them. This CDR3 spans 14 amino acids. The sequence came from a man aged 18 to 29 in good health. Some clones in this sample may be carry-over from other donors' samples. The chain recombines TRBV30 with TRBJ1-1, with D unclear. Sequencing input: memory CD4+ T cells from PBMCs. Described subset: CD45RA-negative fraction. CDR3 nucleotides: TGTGCCTGGAGTGTACGATTATTAACGACTGAAGCTTTCTTT. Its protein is CAWSVRLLTTEAFF.